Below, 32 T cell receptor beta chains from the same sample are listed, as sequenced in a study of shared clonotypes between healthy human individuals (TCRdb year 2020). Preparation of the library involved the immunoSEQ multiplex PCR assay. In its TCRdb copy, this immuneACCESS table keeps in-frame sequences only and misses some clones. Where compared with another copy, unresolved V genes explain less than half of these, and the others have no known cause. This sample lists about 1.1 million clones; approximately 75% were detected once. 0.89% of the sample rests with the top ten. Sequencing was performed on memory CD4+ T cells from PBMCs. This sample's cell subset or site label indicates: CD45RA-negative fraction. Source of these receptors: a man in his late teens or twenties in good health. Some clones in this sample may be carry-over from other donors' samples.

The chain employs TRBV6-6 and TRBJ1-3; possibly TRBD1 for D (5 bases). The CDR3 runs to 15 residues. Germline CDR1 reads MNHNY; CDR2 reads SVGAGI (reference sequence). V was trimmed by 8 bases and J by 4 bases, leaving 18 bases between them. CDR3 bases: TGTGCCAGCTGCTATTCCGGGACGGAGGGAAACACCATATATTTT. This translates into CASCYSGTEGNTIYF.

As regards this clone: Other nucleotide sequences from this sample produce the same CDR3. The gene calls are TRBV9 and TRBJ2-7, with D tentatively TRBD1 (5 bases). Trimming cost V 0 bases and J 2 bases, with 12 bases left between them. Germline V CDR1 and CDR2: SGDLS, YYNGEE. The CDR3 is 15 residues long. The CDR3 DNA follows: TGTGCCAGCAGCGTAGGGGGCGGCCCGCCCTACGAGCAGTACTTC. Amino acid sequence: CASSVGGGPPYEQYF.

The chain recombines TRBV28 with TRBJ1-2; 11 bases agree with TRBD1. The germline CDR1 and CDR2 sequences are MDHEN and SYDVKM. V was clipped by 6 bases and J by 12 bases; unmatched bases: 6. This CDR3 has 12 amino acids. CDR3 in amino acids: CASSLGTGGDTF. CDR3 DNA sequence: TGTGCCAGCAGCCTAGGGACAGGGGGGGACACCTTC.

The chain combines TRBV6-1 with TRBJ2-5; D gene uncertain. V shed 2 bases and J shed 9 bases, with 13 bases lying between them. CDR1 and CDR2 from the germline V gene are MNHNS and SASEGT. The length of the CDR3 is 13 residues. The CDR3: CASSESIRVAQYF. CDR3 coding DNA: TGTGCCAGCAGTGAAAGTATCCGGGTGGCCCAGTACTTC.

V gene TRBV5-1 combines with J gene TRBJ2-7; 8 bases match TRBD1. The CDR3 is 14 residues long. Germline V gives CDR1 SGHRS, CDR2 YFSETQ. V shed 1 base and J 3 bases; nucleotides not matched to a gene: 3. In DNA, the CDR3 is TGCGCCAGCAGCTTGCCCGGACAGGGCTACGAGCAGTACTTC. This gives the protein CASSLPGQGYEQYF.

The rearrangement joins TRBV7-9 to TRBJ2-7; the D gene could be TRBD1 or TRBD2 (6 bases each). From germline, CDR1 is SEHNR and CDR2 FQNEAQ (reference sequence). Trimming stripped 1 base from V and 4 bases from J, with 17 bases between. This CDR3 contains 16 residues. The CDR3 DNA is TGTGCCAGCAGCTTAGGACAGGCCTGGGCGGGGTACGAGCAGTACTTC. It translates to CASSLGQAWAGYEQYF.

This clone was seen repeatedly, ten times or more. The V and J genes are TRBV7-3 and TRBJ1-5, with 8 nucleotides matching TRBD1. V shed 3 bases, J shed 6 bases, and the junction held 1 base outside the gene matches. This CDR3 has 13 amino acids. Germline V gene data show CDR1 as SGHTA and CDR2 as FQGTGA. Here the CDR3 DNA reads TGTGCCAGCAGCTTCGGGACAGGTCAGCCCCAGCATTTT. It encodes CASSFGTGQPQHF.

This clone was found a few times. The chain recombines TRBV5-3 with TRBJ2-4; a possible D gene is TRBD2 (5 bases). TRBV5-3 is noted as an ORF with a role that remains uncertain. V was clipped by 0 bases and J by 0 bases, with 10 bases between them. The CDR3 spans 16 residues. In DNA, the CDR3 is TGTGCCAGAAGCTTGGGGACTGTACTAGCCAAAAACATTCAGTACTTC. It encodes CARSLGTVLAKNIQYF.

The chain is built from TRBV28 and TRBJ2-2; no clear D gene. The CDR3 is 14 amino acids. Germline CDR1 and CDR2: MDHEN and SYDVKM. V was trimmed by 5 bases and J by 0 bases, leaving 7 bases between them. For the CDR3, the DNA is TGTGCCAGCAGTGAGAGCCCGAACACCGGGGAGCTGTTTTTT. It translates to CASSESPNTGELFF.

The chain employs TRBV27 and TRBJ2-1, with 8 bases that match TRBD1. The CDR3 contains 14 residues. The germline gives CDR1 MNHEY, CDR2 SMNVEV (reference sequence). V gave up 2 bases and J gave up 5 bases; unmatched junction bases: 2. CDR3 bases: TGTGCCAGCAGTTTAGACAGGGGCGACAATGAGCAGTTCTTC. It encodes CASSLDRGDNEQFF.

This chain's CDR3 is CASSLFRHNEQFF. CDR3 DNA sequence: TGTGCCAGCAGCTTATTCCGGCACAATGAGCAGTTCTTC. The gene calls are TRBV7-8 and TRBJ2-1, with D hard to call. Deletions cut 2 bases from V and 5 bases from J, with 7 bases between. This CDR3 contains 13 residues. Germline V lookup: CDR1 SGHVS, CDR2 FQNEAQ.

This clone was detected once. The CDR3 region is CASTGGQRSNQPQHF. For the CDR3, the DNA is TGTGCCAGCACCGGAGGACAGAGAAGCAATCAGCCCCAGCATTTT. The rearrangement links TRBV28 to TRBJ1-5, with D possibly TRBD1 on 6 matching bases. CDR3 size: 15 residues. V was trimmed by 7 bases and J by 1 base, leaving 14 bases between them. CDR1 MDHEN and CDR2 SYDVKM come from the germline V gene.

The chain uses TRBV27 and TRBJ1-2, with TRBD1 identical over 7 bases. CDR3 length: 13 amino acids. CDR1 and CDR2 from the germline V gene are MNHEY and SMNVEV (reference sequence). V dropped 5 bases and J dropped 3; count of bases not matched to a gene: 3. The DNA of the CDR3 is TGTGCCAGCAGTGATCAGGGGGACTATGGCTACACCTTC. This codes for CASSDQGDYGYTF.

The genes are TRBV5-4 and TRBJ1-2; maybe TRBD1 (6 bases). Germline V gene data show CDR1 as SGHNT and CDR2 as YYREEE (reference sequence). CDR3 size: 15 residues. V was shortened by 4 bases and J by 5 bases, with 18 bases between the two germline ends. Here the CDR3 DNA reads TGTGCCAGCAGCCTAATTTCAGGGGATAGATATGGCTACACCTTC. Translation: CASSLISGDRYGYTF.

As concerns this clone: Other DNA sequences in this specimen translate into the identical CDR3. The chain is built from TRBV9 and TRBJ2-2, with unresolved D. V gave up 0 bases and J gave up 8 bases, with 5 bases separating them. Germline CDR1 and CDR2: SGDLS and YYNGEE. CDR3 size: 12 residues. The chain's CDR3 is CASSVVAGELFF. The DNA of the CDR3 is TGTGCCAGCAGCGTAGTCGCGGGGGAGCTGTTTTTT.

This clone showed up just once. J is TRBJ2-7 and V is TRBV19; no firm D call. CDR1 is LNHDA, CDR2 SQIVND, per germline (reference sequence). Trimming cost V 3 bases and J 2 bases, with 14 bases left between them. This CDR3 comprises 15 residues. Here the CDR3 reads CASSIWGGGAYEQYF. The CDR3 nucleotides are TGTGCCAGTAGTATTTGGGGTGGCGGAGCCTACGAGCAGTACTTC.

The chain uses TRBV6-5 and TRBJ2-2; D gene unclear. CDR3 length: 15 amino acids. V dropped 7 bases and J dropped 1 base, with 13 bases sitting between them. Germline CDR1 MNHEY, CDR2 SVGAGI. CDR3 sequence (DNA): TGTGCCAGCACCCCGTATTATAGGAACACCGGGGAGCTGTTTTTT. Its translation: CASTPYYRNTGELFF.

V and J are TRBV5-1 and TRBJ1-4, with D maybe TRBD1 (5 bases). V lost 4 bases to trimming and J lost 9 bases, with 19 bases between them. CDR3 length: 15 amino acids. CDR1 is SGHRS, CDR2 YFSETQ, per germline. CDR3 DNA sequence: TGCGCCAGCAGCGAAAACGGGGGGGAACTGAAAAAACTGTTTTTT. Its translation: CASSENGGELKKLFF.

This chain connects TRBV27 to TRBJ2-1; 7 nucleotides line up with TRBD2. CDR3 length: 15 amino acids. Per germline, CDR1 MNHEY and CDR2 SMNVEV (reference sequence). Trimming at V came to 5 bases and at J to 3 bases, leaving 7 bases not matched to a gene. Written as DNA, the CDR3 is TGTGCCAGCAGTGTGACTAGCCAGGGCTACAATGAGCAGTTCTTC. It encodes CASSVTSQGYNEQFF.

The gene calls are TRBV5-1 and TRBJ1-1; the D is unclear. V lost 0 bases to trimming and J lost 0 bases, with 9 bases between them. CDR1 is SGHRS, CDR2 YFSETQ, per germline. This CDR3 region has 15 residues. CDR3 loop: CASSLADGMNTEAFF. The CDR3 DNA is TGCGCCAGCAGCTTGGCCGACGGGATGAACACTGAAGCTTTCTTT.

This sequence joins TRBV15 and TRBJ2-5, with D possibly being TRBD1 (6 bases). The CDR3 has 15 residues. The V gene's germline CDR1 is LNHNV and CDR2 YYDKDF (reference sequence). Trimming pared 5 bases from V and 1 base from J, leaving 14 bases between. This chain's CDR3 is CATSGLQGAQETQYF. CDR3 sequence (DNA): TGTGCCACCAGCGGCCTACAGGGAGCCCAAGAGACCCAGTACTTC.

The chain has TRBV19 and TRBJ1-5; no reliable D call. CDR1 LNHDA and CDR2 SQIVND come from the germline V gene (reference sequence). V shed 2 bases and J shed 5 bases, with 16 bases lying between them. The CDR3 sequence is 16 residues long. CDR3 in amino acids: CASSIRRGQRHQPQHF. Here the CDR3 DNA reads TGTGCCAGTAGTATACGTCGTGGTCAAAGGCATCAGCCCCAGCATTTT.

This CDR3 is CASSQGRESLGTDTQYF. In nucleotides, the CDR3 is TGTGCCAGCAGCCAGGGGCGGGAGTCTCTTGGCACAGATACGCAGTATTTT. The chain uses TRBV14 and TRBJ2-3; 7 positions agree with TRBD2. This CDR3 comprises 17 residues. Germline CDR1 reads SGHDN; CDR2 reads FVKESK. Trimming removed 3 bases from V and 1 base from J; junction bases left unmatched: 10. Combining the CDR3 with reference TRBV14 and TRBJ2-3 gives the whole variable domain EAGVTQFPSHSVIEKGQTVTLRCDPISGHDNLYWYRRVMGKEIKFLLHFVKESKQDESGMPNNRFLAERTGGTYSTLKVQPAELEDSGVYFCASSQGRESLGTDTQYFGPGTRLTVL.

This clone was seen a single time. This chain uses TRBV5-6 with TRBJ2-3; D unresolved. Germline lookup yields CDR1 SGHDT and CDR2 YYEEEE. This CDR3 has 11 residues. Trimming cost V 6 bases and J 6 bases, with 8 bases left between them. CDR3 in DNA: TGTGCCAGCACCCTTCGGGATACGCAGTATTTT. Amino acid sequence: CASTLRDTQYF.

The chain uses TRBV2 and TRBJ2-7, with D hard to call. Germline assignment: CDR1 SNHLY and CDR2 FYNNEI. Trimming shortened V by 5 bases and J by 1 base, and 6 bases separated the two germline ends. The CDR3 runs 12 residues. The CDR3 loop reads CASSTGSYEQYF. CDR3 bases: TGTGCCAGCAGTACCGGGTCCTACGAGCAGTACTTC.

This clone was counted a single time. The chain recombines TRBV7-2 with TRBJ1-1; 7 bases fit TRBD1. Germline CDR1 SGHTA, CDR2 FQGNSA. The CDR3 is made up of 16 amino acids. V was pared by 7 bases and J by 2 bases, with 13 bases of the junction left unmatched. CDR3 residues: CASTPLPGTVNTEAFF. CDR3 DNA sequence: TGTGCCAGCACCCCCCTACCCGGGACAGTTAACACTGAAGCTTTCTTT.

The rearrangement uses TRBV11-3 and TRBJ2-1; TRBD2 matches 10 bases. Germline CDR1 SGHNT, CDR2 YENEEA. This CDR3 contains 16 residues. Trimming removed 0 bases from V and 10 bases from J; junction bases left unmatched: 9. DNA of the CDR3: TGTGCCAGCAGCTTAGAGGGGGGACTAGCGCTCCAGGAGCAGTTCTTC. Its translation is CASSLEGGLALQEQFF.

The CDR3 reads CASSLVGASYNEQFF. The CDR3 coding sequence is TGTGCCAGCAGCTTGGTGGGGGCGTCCTACAATGAGCAGTTCTTC. V usage is TRBV5-4 and J usage is TRBJ2-1; tentatively, D is TRBD1 (6 bases). Germline-derived CDR1 and CDR2 are SGHNT and YYREEE (reference sequence). The CDR3 has 15 residues. The ends were cut back, 0 bases at V and 1 base at J, with 8 bases in the middle.

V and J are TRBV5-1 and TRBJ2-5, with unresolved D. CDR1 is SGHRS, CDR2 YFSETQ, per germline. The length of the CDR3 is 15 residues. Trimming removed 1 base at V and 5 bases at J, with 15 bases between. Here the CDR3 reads CASSLTLGSGETQYF. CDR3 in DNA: TGCGCCAGCAGCTTGACGTTGGGCTCCGGCGAGACCCAGTACTTC.

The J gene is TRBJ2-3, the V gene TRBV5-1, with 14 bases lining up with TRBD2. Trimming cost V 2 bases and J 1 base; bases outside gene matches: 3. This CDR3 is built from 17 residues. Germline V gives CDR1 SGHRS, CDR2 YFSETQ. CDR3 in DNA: TGCGCCAGCAGCTTTGGGACTAGCGGGAGTGGCACAGATACGCAGTATTTT. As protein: CASSFGTSGSGTDTQYF.

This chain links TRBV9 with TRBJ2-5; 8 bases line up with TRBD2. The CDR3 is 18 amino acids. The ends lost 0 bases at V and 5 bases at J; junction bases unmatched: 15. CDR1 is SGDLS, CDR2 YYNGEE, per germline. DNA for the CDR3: TGTGCCAGCAGCGTAGCTAAATCAGCGGGAGTTTTTGTGGAGACCCAGTACTTC. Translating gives CASSVAKSAGVFVETQYF.

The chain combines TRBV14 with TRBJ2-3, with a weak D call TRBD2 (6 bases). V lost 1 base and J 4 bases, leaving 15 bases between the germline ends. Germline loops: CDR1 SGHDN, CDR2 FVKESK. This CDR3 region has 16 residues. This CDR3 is CASSQGPAGPADTQYF. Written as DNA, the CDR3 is TGTGCCAGCAGCCAAGGTCCAGCGGGCCCTGCAGATACGCAGTATTTT.